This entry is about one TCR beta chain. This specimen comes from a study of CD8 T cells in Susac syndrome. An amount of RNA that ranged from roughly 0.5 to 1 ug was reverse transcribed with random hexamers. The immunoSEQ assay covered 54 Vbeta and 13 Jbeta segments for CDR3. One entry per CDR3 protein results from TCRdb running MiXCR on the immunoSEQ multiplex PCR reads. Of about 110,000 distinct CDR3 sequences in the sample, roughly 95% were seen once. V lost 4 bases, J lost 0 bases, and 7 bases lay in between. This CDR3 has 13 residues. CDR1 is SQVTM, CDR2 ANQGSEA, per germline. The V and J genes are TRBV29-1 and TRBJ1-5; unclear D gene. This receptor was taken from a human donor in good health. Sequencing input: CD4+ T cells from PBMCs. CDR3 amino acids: CSVGANSNQPQHF. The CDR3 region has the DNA TGCAGCGTTGGAGCAAATAGCAATCAGCCCCAGCATTTT.